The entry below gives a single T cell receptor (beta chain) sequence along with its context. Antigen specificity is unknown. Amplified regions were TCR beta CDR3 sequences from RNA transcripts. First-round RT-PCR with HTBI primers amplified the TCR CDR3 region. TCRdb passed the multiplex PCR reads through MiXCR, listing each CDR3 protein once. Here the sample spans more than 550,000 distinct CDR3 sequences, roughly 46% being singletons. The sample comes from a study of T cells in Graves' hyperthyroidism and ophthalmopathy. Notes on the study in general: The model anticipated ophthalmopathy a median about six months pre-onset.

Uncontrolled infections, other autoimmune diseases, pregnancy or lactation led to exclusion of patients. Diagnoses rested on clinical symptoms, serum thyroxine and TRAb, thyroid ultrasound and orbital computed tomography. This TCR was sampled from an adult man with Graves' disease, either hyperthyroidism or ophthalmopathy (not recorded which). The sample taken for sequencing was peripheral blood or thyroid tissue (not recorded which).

The DNA of the CDR3 is TGCAGTGCTTGTGACAGGGGCGGGCAGCCCCAGCATTTT. Residues: CSACDRGGQPQHF. The rearrangement links TRBV20-1 to TRBJ1-5; 8 nucleotides line up with TRBD1. CDR1 DFQATT and CDR2 SNEGSKA come from the germline V gene (reference sequence). This CDR3 has 13 residues. V lost 5 bases to trimming and J lost 7 bases; unmatched junction nucleotides: 7.